The rows below give T cell receptor beta chains drawn from one sample of a study of metastatic and nonmetastatic thyroid tumors. With MiXCR, TCRdb reprocessed the PCR reads. The repertoire consists of tens of thousands of clones, with about a sixth occurring once and the leading ten covering over 9.5%. Sequenced: blood. All receptors derive from a female donor with papillary thyroid cancer or a benign thyroid nodule (not recorded which). Some clones in this sample may be carry-over from other donors' samples. CDR3s include the opening cysteine and the closing phenylalanine or tryptophan. The order of the fields is V gene, D gene, clone size, J gene, CDR3 DNA, CDR3 protein. D genes are given only for firm matches. Size tells how often a clone was seen (once, few, many) or the class of an expanded clone, and some rows leave it out.

TRBV20-1	-	-	TRBJ1-5	TGCAGTGCTACTATACCGGGACTCGGTAGCAATCAGCCCCAGCATTTT	CSATIPGLGSNQPQHF
TRBV6-1	-	medium-sized	TRBJ1-5	TGTGCCAGCGCATTTAGCAATCAGCCCCAGCATTTT	CASAFSNQPQHF
TRBV7-9	-	many	TRBJ1-5	TGTGCCAGCAGCCGGAGGGCAGAACAGCCCCAGCATTTT	CASSRRAEQPQHF
TRBV6-1	-	medium-sized	TRBJ1-1	TGTGCCAGCACAGAGGGGGAGAGGACTGAAGCTTTCTTT	CASTEGERTEAFF
TRBV24-1	TRBD1	many	TRBJ2-5	TGTGCCACCAGTGATTTGACAGGGGACCAAGAGACCCAGTACTTC	CATSDLTGDQETQYF
TRBV5-8	-	many	TRBJ1-1	TGTGCCAGCAGCCACGACAGGAACACTGAAGCTTTCTTT	CASSHDRNTEAFF
TRBV12-3/TRBV12-4	-	many	TRBJ1-5	TGTGCCAGCAGTTTAATTACCAATCAGCCCCAGCATTTT	CASSLITNQPQHF
TRBV7-8	TRBD1	many	TRBJ1-1	TGTGCCAGCAGCTTAGCGAGCCAGGGGGCTGGGACTGAAGCTTTCTTT	CASSLASQGAGTEAFF
TRBV11-2	-	-	TRBJ2-7	TGTGCCAGCAGCTTAACGGACAACACCTACGAGCAGTACTTC	CASSLTDNTYEQYF
TRBV29-1	-	many	TRBJ1-1	TGCAGCGTTGCGGGCTCTGAAGCTTTCTTT	CSVAGSEAFF
TRBV19	-	many	TRBJ1-4	TGTGCCAGTAGTATATCCGGACCTTCCTCCCCAGGTGATGAAAAACTGTTTTTT	CASSISGPSSPGDEKLFF
TRBV7-8	-	-	TRBJ1-2	TGTGCCAGCAGCCTGGACAGAGTCTATGGCTACACCTTC	CASSLDRVYGYTF
TRBV5-4	-	many	TRBJ1-3	TGTGCCAGCAGTCCTACTTCTGGGGCTGGAAACACCATATATTTT	CASSPTSGAGNTIYF
TRBV3-1	TRBD1	many	TRBJ1-3	TGTGCCAGCAGCCGGGACAGCTCTGGAAACACCATATATTTT	CASSRDSSGNTIYF
TRBV15	-	many	TRBJ2-6	TGTGCCACCAGCAGAGATGCAAACTCTGGGGCCAACGTCCTGACTTTC	CATSRDANSGANVLTF
TRBV19	TRBD2	many	TRBJ2-1	TGTGCCAGTAGTATTGAGCGGGGACTAACAGGAAATGAGCAGTTCTTC	CASSIERGLTGNEQFF
TRBV7-9	-	medium-sized	TRBJ1-6	TGTGCCAGCAGCTTGGGCCAGCCCAATTCACCCCTCCACTTT	CASSLGQPNSPLHF
TRBV30	-	many	TRBJ1-5	TGTGCCTGGAGTGAGCCTTATAGCAATCAGCCCCAGCATTTT	CAWSEPYSNQPQHF
TRBV29-1	-	many	TRBJ1-4	TGCAGCGCCTCCTGGGGTGAAAAACTGTTTTTT	CSASWGEKLFF
TRBV7-8	TRBD1	once	TRBJ1-2	TGTGCCAGCAGTCGCACAGGGGTAGTCGGCTACACCTTC	CASSRTGVVGYTF
TRBV7-2	TRBD1	many	TRBJ1-2	TGTGCCAGCAGCGTAGGACAGGGCACCTATGGCTACACCTTC	CASSVGQGTYGYTF
TRBV10-3	-	many	TRBJ1-2	TGTGCCACCGCGGGGGAGACTAACTATGGCTACACCTTC	CATAGETNYGYTF
TRBV6-1	-	medium-sized	TRBJ2-2	TGTGCCAGCAGTGAAGGGGAGGACACCGGGGAGCTGTTTTTT	CASSEGEDTGELFF
TRBV5-1	-	many	TRBJ2-2	TGCGCCAGCAGCTTCCAGACCACCGGGGAGCTGTTTTTT	CASSFQTTGELFF
TRBV28	TRBD1	medium-sized	TRBJ1-5	TGTGCCAGCAGTGACAGGGTCCAGCCCCAGCATTTT	CASSDRVQPQHF
TRBV20-1	-	many	TRBJ2-1	TGCAGTGCTAGAGATATCTCACAGGGTAGCCATGAGCAGTTCTTC	CSARDISQGSHEQFF
TRBV30	-	many	TRBJ2-5	TGTGCCTGGAGTTCACCCTTCAGGAGGCTCCAAGAGACCCAGTACTTC	CAWSSPFRRLQETQYF
TRBV3-1	TRBD1	many	TRBJ1-2	TGTGCCAGCAGCCAAGATAGGGACAGGGCTATCTATGGCTACACCTTC	CASSQDRDRAIYGYTF
TRBV11-1	TRBD1	many	TRBJ1-3	TGTGCCAGCAGCTTACAGGGGGCAATTGCTGGAAACACCATATATTTT	CASSLQGAIAGNTIYF
TRBV12-3/TRBV12-4	TRBD1	medium-sized	TRBJ2-2	TGTGCCAGCAGTTTGGGACAGCTCACCGGGGAGCTGTTTTTT	CASSLGQLTGELFF
TRBV6-1	TRBD1	many	TRBJ1-1	TGTGCCAGCAGTTTGGACAGGAGAGACACTGAAGCTTTCTTT	CASSLDRRDTEAFF
TRBV6-1	-	medium-sized	TRBJ1-2	TGTGCCGGGTACGGGGGGAACCTAGGAGGCTACACCTTC	CAGYGGNLGGYTF
TRBV30	-	many	TRBJ2-5	TGTGCCTGGAGTGGCCCCTTTGCGGGTGAAGAGACCCAGTACTTC	CAWSGPFAGEETQYF